This T cell receptor (beta chain) originates from a study of cytomegalovirus exposure and HLA in healthy donors. Germline-derived CDR1 and CDR2 are SGHRS and YFSETQ. The CDR3 consists of 16 residues. V was shortened by 4 bases and J by 6 bases, with 20 bases between the two germline ends. Study-level results: Across donors, most TCRs were seen rarely, yet some public ones were widespread.

Amplification used 60 Vbeta primers and 13 Jbeta primers. This table comes from immunoSEQ multiplex PCR, and its TCRdb copy is limited to in-frame clones, with some not included. The repertoire holds over 75,000 clones, with about 80% as singletons. As regards this clone: The antigen remains unidentified.

The sequenced sample consisted of PBMCs. The sequence was obtained from a male donor in good health and CMV-seropositive. This chain uses TRBV5-1 with TRBJ2-4; the D gene is possibly TRBD2 (7 bases). Written as DNA, the CDR3 is TGCGCCAGCAGCCTCGTCTCTCCGGGGGGCCGAAACATTCAGTACTTC. It is translated as CASSLVSPGGRNIQYF.